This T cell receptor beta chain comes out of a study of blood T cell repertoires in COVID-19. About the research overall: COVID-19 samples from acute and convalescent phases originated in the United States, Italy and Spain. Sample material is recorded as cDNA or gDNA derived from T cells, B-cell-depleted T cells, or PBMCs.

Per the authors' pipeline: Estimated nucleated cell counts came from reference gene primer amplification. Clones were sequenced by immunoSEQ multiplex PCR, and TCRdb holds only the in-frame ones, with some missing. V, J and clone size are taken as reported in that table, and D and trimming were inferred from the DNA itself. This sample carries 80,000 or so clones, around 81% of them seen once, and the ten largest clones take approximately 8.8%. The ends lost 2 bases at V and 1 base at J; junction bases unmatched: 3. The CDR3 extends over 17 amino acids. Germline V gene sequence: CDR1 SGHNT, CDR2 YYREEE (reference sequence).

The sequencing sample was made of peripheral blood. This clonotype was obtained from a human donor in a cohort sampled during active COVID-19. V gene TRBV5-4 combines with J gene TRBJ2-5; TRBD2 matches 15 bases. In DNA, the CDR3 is TGTGCCAGCAGCTTACGGACTAGCGGGGGGGGCCAAGAGACCCAGTACTTC. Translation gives CASSLRTSGGGQETQYF.